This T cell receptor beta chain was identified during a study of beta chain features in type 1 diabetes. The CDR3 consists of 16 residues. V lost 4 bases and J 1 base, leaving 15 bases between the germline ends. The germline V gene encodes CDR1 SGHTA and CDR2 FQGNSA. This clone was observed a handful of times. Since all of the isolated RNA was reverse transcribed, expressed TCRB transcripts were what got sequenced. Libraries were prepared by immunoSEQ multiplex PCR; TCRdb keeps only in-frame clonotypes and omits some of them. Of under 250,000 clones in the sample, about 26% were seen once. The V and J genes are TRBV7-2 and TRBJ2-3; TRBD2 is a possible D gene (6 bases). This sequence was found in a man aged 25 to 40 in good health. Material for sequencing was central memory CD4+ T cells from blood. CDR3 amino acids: CASSSAGRSGTDTQYF. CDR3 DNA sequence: TGTGCCAGCAGCTCCGCAGGGAGGTCGGGCACAGATACGCAGTATTTT.